This TCR beta chain was observed in a study of blood T cell repertoires in COVID-19. Whole-study context: Italy, Spain and the United States were the sources of the convalescent and acute COVID-19 samples. The cDNA or gDNA used as material had been derived from T cells, B-cell-depleted T cells, or PBMCs.

This clone showed up just once. Authors' processing steps: Nucleated cell counts were estimated from reference gene primer amplification. The method was immunoSEQ multiplex PCR; TCRdb's version includes in-frame clones alone and lacks a portion of them. Clone size and V and J calls were adopted from that table, with D and trimming inferred from the DNA. The sample contains fewer than 60,000 clones, around 88% of which appear only once. The TCR sequence derives from a woman older than 75 with acute or convalescent COVID-19. Sequences were obtained from peripheral blood.

The CDR3 region has the DNA TGTGCCAGCATGCGGGGGGGTTATATGAACACTGAAGCTTTCTTT. Encoded protein: CASMRGGYMNTEAFF. The genes are TRBV2 and TRBJ1-1; weak D call: TRBD1 (5 bases). The CDR3 has 15 residues. Germline CDR1 SNHLY, CDR2 FYNNEI. Trimming pared 7 bases from V and 0 bases from J, leaving 15 bases between. The full variable domain, with the rest looked up from reference TRBV2 and TRBJ1-1, is EPEVTQTPSHQVTQMGQEVILRCVPISNHLYFYWYRQILGQKVEFLVSFYNNEISEKSEIFDDQFSVERPDGSNFTLKIRSTKLEDSAMYFCASMRGGYMNTEAFFGQGTRLTVV.